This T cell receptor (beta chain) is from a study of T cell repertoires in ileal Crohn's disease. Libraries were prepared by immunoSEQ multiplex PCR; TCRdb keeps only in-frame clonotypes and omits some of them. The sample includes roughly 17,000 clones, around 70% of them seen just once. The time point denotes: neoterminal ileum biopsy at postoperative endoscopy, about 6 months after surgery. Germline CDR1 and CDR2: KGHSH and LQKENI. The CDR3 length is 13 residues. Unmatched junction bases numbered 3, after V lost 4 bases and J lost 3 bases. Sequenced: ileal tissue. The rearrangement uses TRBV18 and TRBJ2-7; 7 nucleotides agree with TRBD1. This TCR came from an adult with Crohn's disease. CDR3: CASSRDSFYEQYF. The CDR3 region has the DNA TGTGCCAGCTCACGGGACAGTTTCTACGAGCAGTACTTC.